This TCR beta chain is drawn from a study of cytomegalovirus exposure and HLA in healthy donors. The wider study: Roughly 86 million unique TCRs from HLA-typed donors made up an early data release. The Caucasian-associated ancestry cluster held roughly 84% of under 450 genotyped donors.

Looked up from germline, CDR1 is SNHLY and CDR2 is FYNNEI. The CDR3 runs 16 residues. The V gene lost 2 bases and the J gene lost 4 bases, with 15 bases spanning the gap. Notes on this clone: What it binds is unknown.

Study outcomes and limitations: Presence/absence analyses treated sequencing depth as roughly uniform across donors.

PCR involved 60 Vbeta and 13 Jbeta primers. In the original analysis: Unique TCR beta chains totaled roughly 79 million in a later count, with about 11 million of them shared. Sequencing used immunoSEQ multiplex PCR; TCRdb keeps in-frame clones, though not all of them. V and J calls and clone size are as listed in that table; D and trimming were resolved from the DNA. Its clone listing holds some 70,000 clones. Input material: PBMCs. The TCR comes from a man aged 40-55 years in good health and CMV-seronegative. This sequence joins TRBV2 and TRBJ1-3, with unresolved D. The CDR3 reads CASSERGDYSGNTIYF. CDR3 DNA sequence: TGTGCCAGCAGTGAACGCGGGGATTATTCAGGAAACACCATATATTTT.